The clone carrying this T cell receptor beta chain occurred once. Its antigen remains unidentified. TCR beta CDR3 regions were amplified from RNA transcripts. Using the HTBI primer set, a first-round RT-PCR was run on the TCR CDR3. TCRdb analysed the multiplex PCR reads with MiXCR anew, one entry per CDR3 protein. The sample comprises 350,000 or so distinct CDR3 sequences, roughly 23% of which are singletons, and over 45% rests with the top ten. Over 18 months, lack of ophthalmopathy progression marked Graves' hyperthyroidism as stable. Reasons for excluding patients were uncontrolled infection, other autoimmune disease, pregnancy or lactation. This CDR3 region has 12 residues. Germline V gene lookup returns CDR1 LGHNT and CDR2 FRNRAP. After removal of 6 bases from V and 11 bases from J, the junction contained 7 bases not matched to a gene. This entry belongs to a study of T cells in Graves' hyperthyroidism and ophthalmopathy. Findings of the study overall: Before onset, by a median of approximately 6.2 months, the model predicted ophthalmopathy. Blood also contained most expanded thyroid clonotypes above 0.001.

The receptor's source is a woman in her fifties or sixties with Graves' hyperthyroidism. The sample comprised blood. The chain has TRBV12-5 and TRBJ1-1; TRBD1 matches at 9 bases. The CDR3, as DNA: TGTGCTAGTGGCCTGGGACAGGGAAAGGCTTTCTTT. This sequence encodes CASGLGQGKAFF.